The 7 T cell receptor beta chains below come from one sample, sequenced in a study of low-dose radiotherapy and immunotherapy resistance in tumors. Priming of first-strand cDNA relied on TRAV- and TRBV-specific primers (covering alpha and beta chains). Amplification, which lasted roughly 22 PCR cycles, used a constant-region primer and V-primer adapter to amplify TCRs. From the reads, TCRdb called clonotypes with MiXCR, one entry per CDR3 protein. The sample comprises under 110,000 distinct CDR3 sequences, less than 25% of which are singletons, and over 3.5% rests with the top ten. The time point was: after trial treatment. The sample's treatment: LDRT plus nivolumab, ipilimumab, low-dose cyclophosphamide and aspirin (RACIN trial). The source material was PBMCs, sampled after low-dose radiotherapy plus immunotherapy. These receptors originate from a male donor with prostate cancer.

This clonotype showed up many times. The chain links TRBV28 to TRBJ2-3; D may be TRBD2 (5 bases). CDR1 is MDHEN, CDR2 SYDVKM, per germline. Trimming removed 6 bases at V and 4 bases at J, with 14 bases between. The CDR3 runs to 14 residues. CDR3 region: CASSPLASPDTQYF. The CDR3 DNA sequence: TGTGCCAGCAGCCCCCTGGCTAGCCCAGATACGCAGTATTTT. Full variable domain (rest looked up from reference TRBV28 and TRBJ2-3): DVKVTQSSRYLVKRTGEKVFLECVQDMDHENMFWYRQDPGLGLRLIYFSYDVKMKEKGDIPEGYSVSREKKERFSLILESASTNQTSMYLCASSPLASPDTQYFGPGTRLTVL.

In its sample, this clonotype was seen many times. The chain uses TRBV6-2 or TRBV6-3 and TRBJ1-2, with D possibly matching TRBD1 (6 bases). V gave up 5 bases and J gave up 2 bases, with 6 bases separating them. The CDR3 runs to 12 residues. The germline V gene has CDR1 MNHEY and CDR2 SVGEGT. CDR3 sequence (DNA): TGTGCCAGCAGTGGGACAAACTATGGCTACACCTTC. It yields the protein CASSGTNYGYTF.

This chain links TRBV6-2 or TRBV6-3 with TRBJ1-5; possibly TRBD1 for D (6 bases). V shed 5 bases and J shed 4 bases, with 24 bases lying between them. The CDR3 loop spans 18 amino acids. Germline CDR1 and CDR2: MNHEY and SVGEGT. The CDR3 region is CASSEPGGAVRGNQPQHF. The DNA for the CDR3 is TGTGCCAGCAGTGAACCCGGGGGGGCCGTCCGAGGAAATCAGCCCCAGCATTTT.

This clonotype showed up many times. V gene TRBV10-2 combines with J gene TRBJ1-3; no clear D. Deletions cut 0 bases from V and 0 bases from J, with 0 bases between. CDR1 is WSHSY and CDR2 is SAAADI in the germline V gene. The CDR3 is made up of 13 amino acids. The CDR3, as DNA: TGCGCCAGCAGTGAGTCCTCTGGAAACACCATATATTTT. Translated, it gives CASSESSGNTIYF.

This clonotype was picked up many times. The rearrangement links TRBV7-9 to TRBJ2-7; D possibly matches TRBD1 or TRBD2 (6 bases each). The CDR3 extends over 17 amino acids. Germline V gene lookup returns CDR1 SEHNR and CDR2 FQNEAQ (reference sequence). V dropped 5 bases and J dropped 0 bases, with 20 bases sitting between them. The CDR3 region is CASSPWWGARSSYEQYF. The CDR3 nucleotides read TGTGCCAGCAGCCCGTGGTGGGGGGCCCGAAGCTCCTACGAGCAGTACTTC.

This clonotype was counted at least ten times. This chain connects TRBV20-1 to TRBJ1-1; D might be TRBD1 (6 bases). CDR3 length: 14 amino acids. Per the germline V gene, CDR1 is DFQATT and CDR2 is SNEGSKA (reference sequence). V lost 0 bases, J lost 12 bases, and 20 bases lay in between. The DNA for the CDR3 is TGCAGTGCTAGAGATCCTGGGGGCGAGGAACAATCTTTCTTT. The encoded protein is CSARDPGGEEQSFF.

This clonotype was seen at least ten times. The genes are TRBV6-5 and TRBJ2-3; D perhaps matches TRBD2 (7 bases). The CDR3 extends over 17 amino acids. Germline V gives CDR1 MNHEY, CDR2 SVGAGI. V was clipped by 6 bases and J by 3 bases, with 22 bases between them. CDR3 in amino acids: CASSPKSMGGQTDTQYF. CDR3 sequence (DNA): TGTGCCAGCAGCCCAAAGTCCATGGGGGGGCAAACAGATACGCAGTATTTT.